Listed below are T cell receptor beta chains from one sample, sequenced in a study of T cells after yellow fever vaccination. TCRdb used MiXCR to reprocess the 5' RACE reads, holding one entry per CDR3 protein. The table has fewer than 400,000 distinct CDR3 sequences, over 8.5% seen once. The sample was CD4+ T cells sorted from PBMCs, taken 45 days after the yellow fever booster vaccination. These receptors came from a man aged 18 to 29 who received the YFV17D yellow fever vaccine. Both conserved end residues are part of each CDR3. Fields, in order: V gene, D gene, J gene, clone size, CDR3 DNA, CDR3 protein. D genes are given only for firm matches. Size tells how often a clone was seen (once, few, many) or the class of an expanded clone, and some rows leave it out.

TRBV6-5,-,TRBJ1-4,few,TGTGCCAGCAGCAACCAAATAAAACTGTTTTTT,CASSNQIKLFF
TRBV20-1,-,TRBJ2-2,many,TGCAGTGCTTACGGACGGAGCGCCGGGGAGCTGTTTTTT,CSAYGRSAGELFF
TRBV6-6,-,TRBJ2-3,many,TGTGCCAGCAGTTATGGGCCCGATACGCAGTATTTT,CASSYGPDTQYF
TRBV3-1,-,TRBJ2-7,few,TGTGCCAGCAGCCCCCTTGTGAGGGTCTACGAGCAGTACTTC,CASSPLVRVYEQYF
TRBV12-5,-,TRBJ1-1,few,TGTGCTAGTGGTTTAGGCGTGAACACTGAAGCTTTCTTT,CASGLGVNTEAFF
TRBV5-4,TRBD2,TRBJ2-1,-,TGTGCCAGCAGCCCCACCCCAACTAGCGGGCAGTTCTTC,CASSPTPTSGQFF
TRBV7-2,-,TRBJ2-1,-,TGTGCCAGCAGCTCTTATCCCAGGGGTGAGCAGTTCTTC,CASSSYPRGEQFF
TRBV12-2,-,TRBJ2-3,-,TGTGCAAGTCGCCCGAACAGGGGCAGCACAGATACGCAGTATTTT,CASRPNRGSTDTQYF
TRBV2,TRBD1,TRBJ1-1,-,TGTGCCAGCAGTCAACCTCAGGGGGCGCTTGGAGCTTTCTTT,CASSQPQGALGAFF
TRBV5-8,TRBD1,TRBJ1-2,-,TGTGCCAGCAGCCGAGACAGGGGTGGGTATGGCTACACCTTC,CASSRDRGGYGYTF
TRBV12-3/TRBV12-4,-,TRBJ1-3,-,TGTGCCAGCAGTCCACGATGGCGGGCTGGAAACACCATATATTTT,CASSPRWRAGNTIYF
TRBV15,-,TRBJ1-5,few,TGTGCCACCAGCAGTCAGTTGGGGGGGGCAGGGCCCCAGCATTTT,CATSSQLGGAGPQHF
TRBV18,TRBD1,TRBJ2-7,few,TGTGCCAGCTCGCATGACAGGGTCTCCGAGCAGTACTTC,CASSHDRVSEQYF
TRBV29-1,-,TRBJ2-3,many,TGCAGCGTTGGAAGGGGGAGCACAGATACGCAGTATTTT,CSVGRGSTDTQYF
TRBV29-1,-,TRBJ2-3,few,TGCAGCGTTGGGGTTGGAGGCTCAGATACGCAGTATTTT,CSVGVGGSDTQYF
TRBV7-2,-,TRBJ1-5,few,TGTGCCAGCAGCCTTAGAGACTCCAATCAGCCCCAGCATTTT,CASSLRDSNQPQHF
TRBV7-3,-,TRBJ1-6,-,TGTGCCAGCAGCCGGGTGCCCGGGAGGGATTCACCCCTCCACTTT,CASSRVPGRDSPLHF
TRBV20-1,-,TRBJ1-5,-,TGCAGTGTTACCGGTAGTGAGCATCAGCCCCAGCATTTT,CSVTGSEHQPQHF
TRBV5-6,-,TRBJ1-5,few,TGTGCCAGCAGCTTGGTTATGGGGATGGAGCCCCAGCATTTT,CASSLVMGMEPQHF
TRBV7-9,-,TRBJ2-1,many,TGTGCCAGCCAGAGGGGGACACAACACAATGAGCAGTTCTTC,CASQRGTQHNEQFF
TRBV29-1,-,TRBJ2-3,many,TGCAGCGTTGGGCGGGATTACACAGATACGCAGTATTTT,CSVGRDYTDTQYF
TRBV28,-,TRBJ1-1,few,TGTGCCAGCCTCAGGACCACTGAAGCTTTCTTT,CASLRTTEAFF
TRBV18,-,TRBJ1-5,-,TGTGCCAGCTCGCGAGTAAGGGTCGACCGTTCGGATCAGCCCCAGCATTTT,CASSRVRVDRSDQPQHF